This T cell receptor beta chain was profiled in a study of regulatory T cells in long-lasting Graves disease (dated by TCRdb to the early 2020s). General notes on the study: Newly diagnosed Graves' disease patients had taken antithyroid drugs for less than 3 months. The study was conducted in China and was registered as a clinical trial. TCR sequencing covered some 13 persistent and 20 newly diagnosed Graves' disease patients, about 35 samples in total. Persistent Graves' disease patients were compared with newly diagnosed Graves' disease patients by peripheral blood TCR sequencing and RNA sequencing.

What the study reported, not specific to this receptor: Only the TCR beta chain was sequenced and analyzed. A larger number of public clonotypes was shared among persistent patients (fewer than 3,000) than among newly diagnosed patients (around 970). The study examined only peripheral blood because the primary lesion, thyroid tissue, could not be accessed. The small sample size was acknowledged by the authors as a limitation that may reduce accuracy. TRBV28, TRBJ1-2 and TRBJ2-5 were preferentially used in persistent disease, while TRBV20-1 and TRBJ2-1 were favored in newly diagnosed disease. Compared with newly diagnosed patients, patients with persistent Graves' disease had lower TCR Shannon entropy and fewer highly expanded clones, which suggests clonal expansion.

The time point label corresponds to: newly diagnosed GD, antithyroid drugs for less than 3 months. For both TCR sequencing and RNA sequencing, RNA was extracted from PBMCs in TRIzol. The diagnosis of Graves' disease followed American Thyroid Association guidelines. Recruitment of patients was carried out at an endocrinology department in Xi'an, China. Each patient gave about 10 milliliters of peripheral blood, collected in an EDTA anticoagulant tube. PBMCs were isolated by Ficoll Paque Plus density gradient separation without further T cell sorting. An Agilent 2100 Bioanalyzer and agarose gel were used to check RNA quality, while a NanoDrop 2000 measured RNA concentration. This clonotype occurred a few times. Its antigen remains unidentified. The record has no base qualities; no much larger clone is one base away. Looking up the germline V gene yields CDR1 MNHEY and CDR2 SVGEGT. The junction shows trimming of 0 bases on V and 3 bases on J, and the gene matches do not reach 6 bases of it. Inclusive of the bounding cysteine and phenylalanine, the CDR3 is 16 residues long. CDR3 DNA only is kept here, 48 bases in frame from base 1.

Libraries were made using multiplex PCR. The sequencing machine was an Illumina HiSeq 4000. To build TCR beta libraries, CDR3 regions were amplified by Arm-PCR using iRepertoire HTBI primers. Before sequencing, the PCR products went through gel purification. The authors' pipeline ran thus. A total of roughly 58 TRBV and under 15 TRBJ segments were identified across samples and were used for gene usage analysis of CDR3 amino acid clonotypes. COPE and FqMerger were used to merge the filtered high-quality paired reads into contigs. BLAST was used to align contigs to IMGT TRBV, TRBD and TRBJ reference genes, with CDR3 defined following IMGT. Any clonotype with a frequency above 0.1% was counted as a highly expanded clone. Shannon entropy served as the measure of repertoire diversity, while the Gini coefficient captured V-J evenness. A clonotype found in more than one individual was treated as public. Starting from the raw public reads, TCRdb applied fastp trimming at Q25, assembled clones with MiXCR and retained in-frame beta chains. For every CDR3 protein sequence, its rows merge into one entry that carries the most common genes and DNA. The V and J calls reflect TCRdb's pipeline rather than the authors' work. This sample holds 420,000 or so distinct CDR3 sequences; 16% were observed only once. The ten largest clones represent under 30% of the sample.

These data are also associated with another study on T cells in Graves' hyperthyroidism and ophthalmopathy. Reported in the second study: Stable Graves' hyperthyroidism was defined as the absence of progression to ophthalmopathy over 18 months of follow-up. Hyperthyroidism patients were newly diagnosed, had a disease duration of under 2 months, and were aged 18 to 65 years. Exclusion was applied to patients with uncontrolled infections, other autoimmune diseases, pregnancy or lactation. Clinical symptoms, serum thyroxine and TRAb, thyroid ultrasound, and orbital computed tomography formed the basis for the diagnoses. The first round of RT-PCR for the TCR CDR3 was performed with the HTBI primer set and the Qiagen OneStep RT-PCR kit. Blood samples also contained most of the expanded thyroid clonotypes (frequency above 0.001), which suggests that blood repertoires may reflect thyroid immune responses. Ophthalmopathy was separated from stable hyperthyroidism by a 13 V-J signature model, with 87.88% sensitivity and 81% to 83% specificity obtained in cross-validation and 80%/75% obtained in testing. In validation, the model predicted progression to ophthalmopathy with 60% to 71% sensitivity and less than 75% specificity, a median of 6.5 months before onset. To identify distinguishing TCR V-J signatures, a discovery cohort of around 100 patients was used, comprising 40 to 45 with Graves' ophthalmopathy and some 60 with stable Graves' hyperthyroidism. Prospective prediction of ophthalmopathy was tested in an independent validation cohort consisting of about 20 hyperthyroidism patients and approximately 16 patients who later progressed to ophthalmopathy. The roughly 99 discovery patients were divided at random into training and test sets in a 7:3 ratio. The study also compared thyroid tissue and blood T-cell repertoires from more than 5 Graves' hyperthyroidism patients. After blood sampling, hyperthyroidism patients were treated with methimazole at a starting dose of 30 mg daily, and ophthalmopathy patients were treated with high-dose intravenous methylprednisolone. Libraries were constructed in a second round of multiplex PCR, after which size selection and purification were performed. The libraries were sequenced on an Illumina HiSeq2000 using paired-end 100 bp reads. Raw data were processed with SOAPnuke, discarding reads with adapters, uncalled bases, mean Phred below 15, or no exact constant-primer or identifier match. COPE v1.2.5 was used to merge high-quality paired reads, and clonotypes were defined as unique nucleotide sequences. Clonotypes were aligned to IMGT TRBV, TRBD and TRBJ reference segments using MiTCR v1.1. The analysis included only V-J combinations with a frequency above 0.0001, which together covered 99% to 99.2% of the repertoires. A TCS score was defined as the ratio between F50 (clonal expansion) and ExV (chaos), using BLOSUM62-based TCRdist between CDR3 peptides within each V-J. Welch's t-statistics and random forest reduced some 510 V-J features to under 15, which were used in a naive Bayes classifier (R e1071). No statistical method was used to fix the sample size in advance, and group allocation was not hidden from the investigators. TCR Vbeta CDR3 sequencing of 140 or so peripheral blood samples (approximately 44 ophthalmopathy, approximately 80 hyperthyroidism and roughly 17 progressor patients) is reported in the paper.

Material: peripheral blood mononuclear cells (PBMCs), obtained at new diagnosis, from a patient treated with antithyroid drugs. The clonotype was recovered from a woman between 18 and 29 years old with Graves disease. Donor details come from another sample of the same person, matched by shared clones. In this chain, TRBV6-2 or TRBV6-3 is recombined with TRBJ2-5, with 8 bases in between that match TRBD1. The CDR3 loop reads CASSYSRWTGKETQYF. The sequence in DNA is TGTGCCAGCAGTTACTCGAGGTGGACAGGGAAAGAGACCCAGTACTTC.